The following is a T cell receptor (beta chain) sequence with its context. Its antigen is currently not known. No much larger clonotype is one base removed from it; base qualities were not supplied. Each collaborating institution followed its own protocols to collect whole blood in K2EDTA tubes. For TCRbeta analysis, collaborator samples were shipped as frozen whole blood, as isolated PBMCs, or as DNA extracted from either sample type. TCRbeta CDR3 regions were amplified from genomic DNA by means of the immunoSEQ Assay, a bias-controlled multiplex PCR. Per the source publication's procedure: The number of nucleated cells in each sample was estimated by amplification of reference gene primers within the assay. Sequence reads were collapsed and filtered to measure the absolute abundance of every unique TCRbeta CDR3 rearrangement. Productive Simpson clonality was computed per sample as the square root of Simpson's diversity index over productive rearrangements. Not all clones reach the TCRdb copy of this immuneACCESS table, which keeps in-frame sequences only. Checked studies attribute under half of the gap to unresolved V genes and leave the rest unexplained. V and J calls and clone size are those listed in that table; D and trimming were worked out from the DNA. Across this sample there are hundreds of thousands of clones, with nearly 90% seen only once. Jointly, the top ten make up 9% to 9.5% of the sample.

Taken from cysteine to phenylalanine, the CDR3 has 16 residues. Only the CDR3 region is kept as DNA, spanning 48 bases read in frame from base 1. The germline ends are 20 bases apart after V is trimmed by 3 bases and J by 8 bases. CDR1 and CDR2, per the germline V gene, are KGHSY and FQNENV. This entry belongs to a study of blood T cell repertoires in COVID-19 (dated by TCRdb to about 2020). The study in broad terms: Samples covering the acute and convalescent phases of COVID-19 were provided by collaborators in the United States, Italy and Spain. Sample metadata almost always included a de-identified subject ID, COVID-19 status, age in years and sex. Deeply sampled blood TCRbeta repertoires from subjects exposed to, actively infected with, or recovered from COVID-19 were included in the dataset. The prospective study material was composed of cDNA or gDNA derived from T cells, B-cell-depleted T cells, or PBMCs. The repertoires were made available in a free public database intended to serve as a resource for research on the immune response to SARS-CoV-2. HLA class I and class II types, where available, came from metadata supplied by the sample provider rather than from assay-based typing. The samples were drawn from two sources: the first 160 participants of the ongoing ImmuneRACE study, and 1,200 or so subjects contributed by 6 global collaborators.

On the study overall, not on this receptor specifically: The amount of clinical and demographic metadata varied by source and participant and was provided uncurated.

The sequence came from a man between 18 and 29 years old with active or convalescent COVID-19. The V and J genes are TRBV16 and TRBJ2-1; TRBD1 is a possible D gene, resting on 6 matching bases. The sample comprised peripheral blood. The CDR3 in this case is CASSHPPGHLPYEQFF. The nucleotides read TGTGCCAGCAGCCATCCACCGGGACACTTACCCTATGAGCAGTTCTTC.